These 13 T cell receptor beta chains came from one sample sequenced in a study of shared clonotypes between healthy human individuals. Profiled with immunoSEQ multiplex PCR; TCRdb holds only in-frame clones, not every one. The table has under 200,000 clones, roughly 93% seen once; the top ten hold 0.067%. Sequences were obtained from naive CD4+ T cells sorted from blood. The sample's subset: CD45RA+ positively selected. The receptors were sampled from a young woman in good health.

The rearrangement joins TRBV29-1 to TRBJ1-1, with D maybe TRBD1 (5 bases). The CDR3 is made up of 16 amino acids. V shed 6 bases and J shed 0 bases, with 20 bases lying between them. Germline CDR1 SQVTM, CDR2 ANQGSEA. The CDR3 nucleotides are TGCAGCGTCAGCGAAAAATGGGGGGGGATGAACACTGAAGCTTTCTTT. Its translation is CSVSEKWGGMNTEAFF.

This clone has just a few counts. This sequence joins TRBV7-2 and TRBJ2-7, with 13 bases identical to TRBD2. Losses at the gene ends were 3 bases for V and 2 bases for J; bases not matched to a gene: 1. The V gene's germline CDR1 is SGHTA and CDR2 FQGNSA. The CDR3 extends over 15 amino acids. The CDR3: CASSFGLAGAYEQYF. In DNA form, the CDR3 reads TGTGCCAGCAGCTTTGGACTAGCGGGAGCCTACGAGCAGTACTTC.

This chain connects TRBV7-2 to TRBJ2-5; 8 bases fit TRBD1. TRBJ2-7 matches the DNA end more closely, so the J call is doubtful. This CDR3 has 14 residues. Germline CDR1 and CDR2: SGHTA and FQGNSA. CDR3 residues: CASSFRQGASEQYF. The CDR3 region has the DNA TGTGCCAGCAGCTTCCGGCAGGGGGCTAGCGAGCAGTACTTC.

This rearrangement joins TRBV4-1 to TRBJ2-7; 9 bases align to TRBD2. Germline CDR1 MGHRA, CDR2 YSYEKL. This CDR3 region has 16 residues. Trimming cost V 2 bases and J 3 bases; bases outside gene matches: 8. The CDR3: CASSQMLAGEVYEQYF. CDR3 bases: TGCGCCAGCAGCCAAATGTTAGCGGGAGAAGTCTACGAGCAGTACTTC.

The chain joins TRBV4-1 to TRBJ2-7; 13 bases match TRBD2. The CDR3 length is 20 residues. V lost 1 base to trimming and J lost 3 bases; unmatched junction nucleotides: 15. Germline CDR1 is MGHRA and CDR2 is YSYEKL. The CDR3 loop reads CASSQVFGLAGVRGVYEQYF. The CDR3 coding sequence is TGCGCCAGCAGCCAAGTTTTTGGACTAGCGGGAGTTAGGGGTGTCTACGAGCAGTACTTC.

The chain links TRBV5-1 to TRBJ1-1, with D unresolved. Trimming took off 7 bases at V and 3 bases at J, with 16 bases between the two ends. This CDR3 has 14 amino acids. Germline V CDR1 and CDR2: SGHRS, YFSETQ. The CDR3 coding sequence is TGCGCCAGCTACTTGAGTGAGGCGGACACTGAAGCTTTCTTT. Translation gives CASYLSEADTEAFF.

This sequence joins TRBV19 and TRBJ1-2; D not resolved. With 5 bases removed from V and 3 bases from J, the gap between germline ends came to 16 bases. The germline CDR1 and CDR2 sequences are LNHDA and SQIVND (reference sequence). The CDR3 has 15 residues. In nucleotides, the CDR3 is TGTGCCAGTAGTCCCTACAGAGCCGGGGACTATGGCTACACCTTC. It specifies CASSPYRAGDYGYTF.

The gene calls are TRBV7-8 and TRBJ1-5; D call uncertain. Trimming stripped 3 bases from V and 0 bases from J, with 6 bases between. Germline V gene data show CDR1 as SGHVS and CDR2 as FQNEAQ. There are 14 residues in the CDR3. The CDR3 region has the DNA TGTGCCAGCAGCTTCTCGGGTAGCAATCAGCCCCAGCATTTT. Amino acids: CASSFSGSNQPQHF.

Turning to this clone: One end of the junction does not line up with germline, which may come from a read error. The CDR3 region has the DNA TGTGCCAGCAGTCGAGGAACTACCGGGACAGCCCGCTCTTGGGCCAACGTCCTGACTTTC. It is translated as CASSRGTTGTARSWANVLTF. The chain combines TRBV28 with TRBJ2-6, with 7 bases lining up with TRBD1. Germline CDR1 is MDHEN and CDR2 is SYDVKM. The CDR3 extends over 20 amino acids. Looking up the rest from reference TRBV28 and TRBJ2-6 gives the full variable domain: DVKVTQSSRYLVKRTGEKVFLECVQDMDHENMFWYRQDPGLGLRLIYFSYDVKMKEKGDIPEGYSVSREKKERFSLILESASTNQTSMYLCASSRGTTGTARSWANVLTFGAGSRLTVL.

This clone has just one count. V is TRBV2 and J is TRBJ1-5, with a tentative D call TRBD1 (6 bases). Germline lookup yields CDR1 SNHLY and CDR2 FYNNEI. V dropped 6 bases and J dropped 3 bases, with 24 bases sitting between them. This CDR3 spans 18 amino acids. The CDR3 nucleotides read TGTGCCAGCAGATCCGCGGCAATAGGGGGAAGGCACAATCAGCCCCAGCATTTT. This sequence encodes CASRSAAIGGRHNQPQHF.

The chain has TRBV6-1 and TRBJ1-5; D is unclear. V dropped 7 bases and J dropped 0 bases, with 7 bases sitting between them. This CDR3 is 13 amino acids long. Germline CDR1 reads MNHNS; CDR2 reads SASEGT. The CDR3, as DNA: TGTGCCAGCATGGCAGTTAGCAATCAGCCCCAGCATTTT. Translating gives CASMAVSNQPQHF.

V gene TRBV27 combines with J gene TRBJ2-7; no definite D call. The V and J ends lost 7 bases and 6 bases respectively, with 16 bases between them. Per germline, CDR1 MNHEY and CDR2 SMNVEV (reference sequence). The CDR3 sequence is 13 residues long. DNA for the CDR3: TGTGCCAGCATAGAGAGGACGGGTGGCGAGCAGTACTTC. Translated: CASIERTGGEQYF.

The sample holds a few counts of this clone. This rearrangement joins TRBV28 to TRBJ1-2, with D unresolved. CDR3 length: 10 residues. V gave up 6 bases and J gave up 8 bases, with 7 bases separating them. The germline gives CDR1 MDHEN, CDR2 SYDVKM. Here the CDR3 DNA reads TGTGCCAGCAGCGGGTTAGGCTACACCTTC. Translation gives CASSGLGYTF.